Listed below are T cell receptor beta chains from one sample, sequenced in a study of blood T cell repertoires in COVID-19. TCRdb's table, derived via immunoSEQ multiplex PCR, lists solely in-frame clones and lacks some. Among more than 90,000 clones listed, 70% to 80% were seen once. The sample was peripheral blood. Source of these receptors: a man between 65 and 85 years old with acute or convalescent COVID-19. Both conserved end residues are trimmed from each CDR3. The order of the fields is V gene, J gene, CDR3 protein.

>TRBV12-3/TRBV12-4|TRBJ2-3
ASSRGDGDTQY
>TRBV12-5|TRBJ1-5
ASGLKSNQPQH
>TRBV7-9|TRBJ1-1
ASSFQLRWNTEAF
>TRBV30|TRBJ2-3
AWSERLADTQY
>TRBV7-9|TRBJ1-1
ASSPPGTVNTEAF
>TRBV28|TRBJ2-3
ASSSYPLTLAGDTQY
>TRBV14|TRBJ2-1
ASSPLTQKKDNPGEV
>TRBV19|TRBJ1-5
ASSIDSGTGAPQH
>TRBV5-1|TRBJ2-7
ASSLGISGTEQY
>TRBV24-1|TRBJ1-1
ATSDWTTTEAF
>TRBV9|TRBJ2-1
ASSQGPSEQF
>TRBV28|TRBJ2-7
ASSIYGRWGLSYEQY
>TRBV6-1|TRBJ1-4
ASSDPTGGNEKLF
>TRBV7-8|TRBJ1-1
ASSRTGLGLDTEAF
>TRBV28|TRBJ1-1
ASSSPPRQGASQAF
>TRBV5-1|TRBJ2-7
ASSPEAAEYEQY
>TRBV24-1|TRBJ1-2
ATSDVTQGYT
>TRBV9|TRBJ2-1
ASSANTGSSYNEQF